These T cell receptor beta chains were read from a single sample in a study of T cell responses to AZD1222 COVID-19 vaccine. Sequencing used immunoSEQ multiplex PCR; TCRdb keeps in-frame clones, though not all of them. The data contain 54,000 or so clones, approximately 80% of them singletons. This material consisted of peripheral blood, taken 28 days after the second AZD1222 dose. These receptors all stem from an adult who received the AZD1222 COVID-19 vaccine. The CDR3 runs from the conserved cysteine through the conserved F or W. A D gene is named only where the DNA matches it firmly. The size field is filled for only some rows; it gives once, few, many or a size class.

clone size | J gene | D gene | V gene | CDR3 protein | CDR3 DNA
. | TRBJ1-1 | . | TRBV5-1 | CASSLIAAGRGTEAFF | TGCGCCAGCAGCCTAATAGCAGCAGGGAGGGGCACTGAAGCTTTCTTT
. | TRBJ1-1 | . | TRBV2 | CASSETRTEINTEAFF | TGTGCCAGCAGTGAGACGAGGACAGAGATAAACACTGAAGCTTTCTTT
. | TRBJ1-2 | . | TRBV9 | CASSVDIGRYYGYTF | TGTGCCAGCAGCGTAGATATCGGGCGGTACTATGGCTACACCTTC
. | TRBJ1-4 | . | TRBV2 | CASSVHQVNEKLFF | TGTGCCAGCAGTGTCCATCAGGTTAATGAAAAACTGTTTTTT
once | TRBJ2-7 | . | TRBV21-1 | CASSKIKGQGAYEQYF | TGTGCCAGCAGCAAAATTAAAGGACAGGGTGCCTACGAGCAGTACTTC
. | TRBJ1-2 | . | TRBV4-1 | CASSQEALGGAHGYTF | TGCGCCAGCAGCCAAGAGGCCCTTGGGGGGGCGCACGGCTACACCTTC
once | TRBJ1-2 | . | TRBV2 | CASSAGTFGGGYTF | TGTGCCAGCAGCGCCGGGACTTTTGGCGGTGGCTACACCTTC
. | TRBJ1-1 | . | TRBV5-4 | CASSPSGGAGGSEAFF | TGTGCCAGCAGCCCATCAGGCGGGGCGGGGGGTTCTGAAGCTTTCTTT
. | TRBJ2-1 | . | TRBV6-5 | CASGLGLDSYNEQFF | TGTGCCAGCGGCCTGGGACTGGACTCCTACAATGAGCAGTTCTTC
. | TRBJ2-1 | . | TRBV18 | CASSATRGETNEQFF | TGTGCCAGCTCAGCTACTAGGGGGGAAACCAATGAGCAGTTCTTC
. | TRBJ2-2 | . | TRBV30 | CAWTELRLANTGELFF | TGTGCCTGGACCGAACTTCGGCTAGCGAACACCGGGGAGCTGTTTTTT
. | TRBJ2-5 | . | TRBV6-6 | CASSLLGSQETQYF | TGTGCCAGCAGCCTTCTTGGGTCTCAAGAGACCCAGTACTTC
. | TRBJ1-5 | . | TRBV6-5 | CASTTGGQPQHF | TGTGCCAGCACTACGGGGGGTCAGCCCCAGCATTTT
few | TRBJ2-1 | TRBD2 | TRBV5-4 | CASSLSGGALNEQFF | TGTGCCAGCAGCTTAAGCGGGGGGGCATTGAATGAGCAGTTCTTC
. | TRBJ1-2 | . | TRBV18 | CASSVSDGYTF | TGTGCCAGCTCGGTGTCCGATGGCTACACCTTC
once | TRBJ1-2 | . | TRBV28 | CASSQTGLGGYTF | TGTGCCAGCAGCCAAACAGGGCTCGGTGGCTACACCTTC
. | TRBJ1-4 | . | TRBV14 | CASGATASNEKLFF | TGTGCCAGCGGGGCGACAGCCTCAAATGAAAAACTGTTTTTT
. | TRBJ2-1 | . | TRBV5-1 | CASSLGRVGDNEQFF | TGCGCCAGCAGCTTGGGTAGGGTGGGGGACAATGAGCAGTTCTTC
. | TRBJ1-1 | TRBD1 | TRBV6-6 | CASSYTGQGTEEAFF | TGTGCCAGCAGTTACACGGGACAGGGCACGGAAGAAGCTTTCTTT
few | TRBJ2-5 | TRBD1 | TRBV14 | CASSQGDSWQTQYF | TGTGCCAGCAGCCAAGGGGACAGTTGGCAGACCCAGTACTTC
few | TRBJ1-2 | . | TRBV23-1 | CAITFGGGIVRIRYGYTF | TGCGCCATCACCTTCGGCGGGGGCATAGTAAGAATACGCTATGGCTACACCTTC
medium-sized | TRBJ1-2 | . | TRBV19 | CASSPQDTRGNGYTF | TGTGCCAGTAGTCCCCAAGACACTCGAGGGAATGGCTACACCTTC
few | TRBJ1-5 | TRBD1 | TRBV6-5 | CASRTGLNQPQHF | TGTGCCAGCAGGACAGGGCTTAATCAGCCCCAGCATTTT